This TCR beta chain comes out of a study of T cell changes during pregnancy in multiple sclerosis. This clone came up once. The protocol was immunoSEQ multiplex PCR, while the TCRdb copy is restricted to in-frame clones and leaves out a portion. The sample holds more than 35,000 clones, roughly 93% seen once. Germline V gives CDR1 MNHEY, CDR2 SMNVEV (reference sequence). V lost 2 bases, J lost 1 base, and 11 bases lay in between. The CDR3 extends over 15 amino acids. This clonotype was obtained from a female donor with multiple sclerosis, enrolled in a pregnancy study. The chain carries TRBV27 and TRBJ1-1, with a weak D call TRBD1 (6 bases). The specimen was CD4+ T cells from peripheral blood mononuclear cells, collected in the second trimester of pregnancy. The DNA of the CDR3 is TGTGCCAGCAGTTTAGCAGGGGCGGAGAACACTGAAGCTTTCTTT. Residues: CASSLAGAENTEAFF.